This T cell receptor beta chain came from a study of T-cell memory formation after mild COVID-19. CDR3 size: 14 residues. V shed 1 base and J shed 8 bases, with 13 bases lying between them. Notes on the study in general: Clones that contracted from day 15 to 85 were balanced CD4/CD8, while later expanders leaned CD4+.

Constant-segment-primed 5'RACE gave TCR alpha and TCR beta cDNA libraries with sample barcodes and UMIs. TCRdb redid the calling of the 5' RACE reads with MiXCR, one entry per CDR3 protein. Of 350,000 to 550,000 distinct CDR3 sequences listed, under 20% are singletons. In this sample, this clonotype turned up many times. Its antigen is as yet unknown. The chain is built from TRBV12-3 or TRBV12-4 and TRBJ2-3, with D hard to call. The sequenced material came from PBMCs or a T cell subset sorted from them (not recorded which). The TCR originated in a man aged 18 to 30 who had mild COVID-19 (a few samples of this study predate the infection). Cell type and time point are not known. Here the CDR3 DNA reads TGTGCCAGCAGTTTAGAAGGGCAACTGGGTACGCAGTATTTT. Protein product: CASSLEGQLGTQYF.